This TCR beta chain was captured in a study of blood T cell repertoires in COVID-19. Profiling relied on immunoSEQ multiplex PCR, and the TCRdb table lists in-frame clones only, not all of them. The profile shows some 270,000 clones, approximately 85% of them singletons. Germline V CDR1 and CDR2: SQVTM, ANQGSEA. V gave up 4 bases and J gave up 6 bases, with 9 bases separating them. The CDR3 is 11 residues long. Sequencing used PBMCs or T cells enriched from blood (not recorded which). V usage is TRBV29-1 and J usage is TRBJ1-2; the D gene is possibly TRBD1 (5 bases). This receptor was identified in a woman between 25 and 40 years old who had recovered from COVID-19. CDR3 protein: CSVGQFNGYTF. The CDR3 coding sequence is TGCAGCGTTGGACAGTTCAATGGCTACACCTTC.